This is a list of T cell receptor beta chains from one sample in a study of T cell responses to AZD1222 COVID-19 vaccine. TCRdb's copy holds only in-frame clones and misses some; the assay was immunoSEQ multiplex PCR. This table has 120,000 or so clones, about 90% appearing once. Sequences were derived from peripheral blood, sampled on day 0 of AZD1222 vaccination. These receptors were taken from an adult in good health. The conserved cysteine and the conserved F or W are not part of the CDR3 here.

j_call	v_call	cdr3_aa
TRBJ2-1	TRBV19	ASGTSGSSYNEQF
TRBJ2-5	TRBV6-2/TRBV6-3	ASSYGQAQETQY
TRBJ1-2	TRBV5-4	ASTVDRDNYGYT
TRBJ2-1	TRBV12-3/TRBV12-4	ASSLGNEQF
TRBJ1-3	TRBV28	ASSSSDRSGNTIY
TRBJ1-2	TRBV3-1/TRBV3-2	ASSQASIHGYT
TRBJ1-5	TRBV7-9	ASSTLDRDQPQH
TRBJ2-1	TRBV6-2/TRBV6-3	ASSYKVAYNEQF
TRBJ1-4	TRBV5-8	ASSLVAGIATNEKLF
TRBJ1-2	TRBV5-1	ASSFLDRTLNYGYT
TRBJ2-5	TRBV20-1	SASSIESARQETQY
TRBJ2-5	TRBV28	ASSSSGARGETQY
TRBJ2-2	TRBV4-2	ASSQEIGGELF
TRBJ1-4	TRBV28	ASSHTVGGGNEKLF
TRBJ1-2	TRBV28	ASSFPPGQPNYGYT
TRBJ1-1	TRBV19	ASNWGTEAF
TRBJ2-5	TRBV11-2	ASSLGWDREETQY
TRBJ2-7	TRBV3-1/TRBV3-2	ASSGSDGNSEQY
TRBJ2-7	TRBV5-4	ASSVSGRSYEQY
TRBJ1-5	TRBV7-2	ASSLGWGEVQPQH
TRBJ1-5	TRBV12-5	ASGLVSPQH